This T cell receptor (beta chain) emerged from a study of PD-L1 blockade in urothelial cancer. Study at large: Patients had been given 0 to 3 earlier chemotherapy regimens. After treatment start, blood was analyzed at 3 weeks (second dose) and at 6 weeks.

This CDR3 is built from 15 residues. Germline values: CDR1 LGHNA, CDR2 YSLEER. V lost 1 base to trimming and J lost 3 bases; unmatched junction nucleotides: 4. Regarding this clone: Antigen unknown.

Notes on the study in general: Durable-benefit patients expanded tumor-associated blood clones more at 3 weeks. Better survival was predicted by below-median pretreatment blood TCR clonality.

Time point here: peripheral blood 6 weeks after treatment start. The table came from immunoSEQ multiplex PCR; TCRdb's copy has only in-frame clones and leaves some out. Altogether over 100,000 clones are present, 80% to 95% being singletons, with the ten largest covering approximately 3.8%. The specimen comprised PBMCs, sampled around atezolizumab (anti-PD-L1) treatment. This chain links TRBV4-3 with TRBJ1-2; 8 bases match TRBD1. The sequence came from a man aged 55 to 70 with urothelial cancer. The CDR3 sequence: CASSQGAGGYYGYTF. CDR3 in DNA: TGCGCCAGCAGCCAAGGTGCAGGGGGCTACTATGGCTACACCTTC.